Presented here are 22 T cell receptor beta chains from one specimen sequenced in a study of cytomegalovirus exposure and HLA in healthy donors. With 60 Vbeta and 13 Jbeta primers, the PCR was carried out. The repertoire was sequenced with immunoSEQ multiplex PCR; TCRdb's copy has only in-frame clones and lacks some. Counted here are about 64,000 clones, around 77% occurring once; the ten biggest clones make up approximately 5.4%. The source material was PBMCs. The origin of the receptors is a male donor in good health and CMV-seropositive.

This clone was recorded a few times. The rearrangement links TRBV6-6 to TRBJ1-2; 9 bases match TRBD1. The CDR3 totals 14 residues. Losses at the gene ends were 0 bases for V and 7 bases for J; bases not matched to a gene: 3. Germline-derived CDR1 and CDR2 are MNHNY and SVGAGI (reference sequence). CDR3 nucleotides: TGTGCCAGCAGTTACTCGGACAGGGGATTTGGCTACACCTTC. It encodes CASSYSDRGFGYTF.

The rearrangement links TRBV30 to TRBJ1-6; D is undetermined. From germline, CDR1 is GTSNPN and CDR2 SVGIG (reference sequence). The CDR3 extends over 14 amino acids. Trimming left V 0 bases short and J 9 bases short, with 12 bases between. This CDR3 is CAWSVSLDGSPLHF. CDR3 DNA sequence: TGTGCCTGGAGTGTTAGCCTTGACGGTTCACCCCTCCACTTT.

This chain joins TRBV18 and TRBJ1-1, with 9 bases identical to TRBD1. V lost 4 bases to trimming and J lost 1 base; unmatched junction nucleotides: 4. The germline gives CDR1 KGHSH, CDR2 LQKENI. CDR3 length: 15 residues. DNA for the CDR3: TGTGCCAGCTCACAACAGGGGGCCCAGAACACTGAAGCTTTCTTT. Amino acid sequence: CASSQQGAQNTEAFF.

The chain has TRBV4-2 and TRBJ1-1, with D uncertain. Germline loops: CDR1 LGHNA, CDR2 YNFKEQ. The ends were cut back, 4 bases at V and 4 bases at J, with 16 bases in the middle. CDR3 length: 15 amino acids. This CDR3 is CASSPRVPPGTEAFF. The CDR3 bases are TGTGCCAGCAGCCCCCGGGTCCCTCCGGGCACTGAAGCTTTCTTT.

This clone was found once. The chain combines TRBV7-9 with TRBJ2-1; possible D gene TRBD2, 5 bases. Germline CDR1 is SEHNR and CDR2 is FQNEAQ (reference sequence). V shed 5 bases and J shed 3 bases, with 23 bases lying between them. This CDR3 has 18 residues. The CDR3 here is CASSPSPGNSEGYNEQFF. CDR3 in DNA: TGTGCCAGCAGCCCCTCGCCGGGGAACTCTGAAGGCTACAATGAGCAGTTCTTC.

This clone was detected only once. The V call is TRBV2, the J call TRBJ1-1; D remains ambiguous. CDR3 length equals 12 residues. Germline V lookup: CDR1 SNHLY, CDR2 FYNNEI. The ends were cut back, 7 bases at V and 0 bases at J, with 6 bases in the middle. In DNA form, the CDR3 reads TGTGCCAGCATATCCGTGAACACTGAAGCTTTCTTT. It translates to CASISVNTEAFF.

This clone showed up just once. This chain links TRBV10-3 with TRBJ1-1; TRBD1 matches 9 bases. The CDR3 sequence is 13 residues long. The J segment lost 6 bases and the V segment lost 8 bases, leaving 7 bases of the junction unmatched. Germline CDR1 and CDR2: ENHRY and SYGVKD. The CDR3 region is CAILGTGTAEAFF. DNA for the CDR3: TGTGCCATCCTTGGGACAGGGACTGCTGAAGCTTTCTTT.

The V gene is TRBV6-5, the J gene TRBJ2-7; no clear D gene. Germline CDR1 MNHEY, CDR2 SVGAGI. V dropped 0 bases and J dropped 3 bases, with 9 bases sitting between them. The CDR3 sequence is 14 residues long. CDR3 bases: TGTGCCAGCAGTTACTCGAATACAGTCTACGAGCAGTACTTC. This sequence encodes CASSYSNTVYEQYF.

This chain joins TRBV2 and TRBJ1-2, with D possibly TRBD1 on 6 matching bases. V lost 10 bases, J lost 0 bases, and 12 bases lay in between. The germline V gene encodes CDR1 SNHLY and CDR2 FYNNEI. There are 13 residues in the CDR3. The CDR3 is CATSGAANYGYTF. CDR3 DNA sequence: TGTGCCACCTCAGGGGCAGCTAACTATGGCTACACCTTC.

V and J are TRBV7-8 and TRBJ2-7, with D tentatively TRBD2 (6 bases). The CDR3 sequence is 14 residues long. Trimming removed 3 bases from V and 12 bases from J, with 21 bases in between. Germline V gene data show CDR1 as SGHVS and CDR2 as FQNEAQ. The CDR3 nucleotides are TGTGCCAGCAGCTTCCGGCGGACTAAAGAAGCTCCGTACTTC. Amino acids: CASSFRRTKEAPYF.

The rearrangement joins TRBV13 to TRBJ2-3, with TRBD2 matching 10 bases. Germline V gene lookup returns CDR1 PRHDT and CDR2 FYEKMQ (reference sequence). The V segment lost 2 bases and the J segment 5 bases; nucleotides outside the gene matches: 4. The CDR3 runs 15 residues. The CDR3, as DNA: TGTGCCAGCAGCTTAATAGCGGGGGGCGAAGATACGCAGTATTTT. This encodes CASSLIAGGEDTQYF.

This rearrangement joins TRBV7-9 to TRBJ2-1; D unclear. V was clipped by 2 bases and J by 0 bases, with 8 bases between them. CDR1 SEHNR and CDR2 FQNEAQ come from the germline V gene (reference sequence). The CDR3 is 15 amino acids. DNA for the CDR3: TGTGCCAGCAGCTTATCATCGAGCTCCTACAATGAGCAGTTCTTC. Protein: CASSLSSSSYNEQFF.

The CDR3 here is CASSQDRDRLNYGYTF. CDR3 DNA sequence: TGCGCCAGCAGCCAAGATCGGGACAGGCTAAACTATGGCTACACCTTC. This rearrangement joins TRBV4-3 to TRBJ1-2; 8 nucleotides align to TRBD1. The CDR3 runs to 16 residues. Per the germline V gene, CDR1 is LGHNA and CDR2 is YSLEER. V shed 0 bases, J shed 2 bases, and the junction held 5 bases outside the gene matches.

The rearrangement joins TRBV4-1 to TRBJ1-2; TRBD1 might be the D (6 bases). Per germline, CDR1 MGHRA and CDR2 YSYEKL. CDR3 length: 15 residues. V dropped 0 bases and J dropped 8 bases, with 16 bases sitting between them. The CDR3 sequence: CASSQDPAGAGGYTF. CDR3 coding DNA: TGCGCCAGCAGCCAAGATCCGGCAGGGGCGGGCGGCTACACCTTC.

The chain employs TRBV2 and TRBJ1-3; D gene uncertain. Between the trimmed V and J ends, which lost 1 base and 0 bases, there was a span of 4 bases. CDR3 length: 14 residues. Germline lookup yields CDR1 SNHLY and CDR2 FYNNEI. The CDR3 is CASSEGSSGNTIYF. As DNA, the CDR3 is TGTGCCAGCAGTGAAGGCAGCTCTGGAAACACCATATATTTT.

The sample holds a few counts of this clone. The CDR3, as DNA: TGTGCCAGTAAAAGACAGGGTAGTAATGAAAAACTGTTTTTT. This codes for CASKRQGSNEKLFF. J is TRBJ1-4 and V is TRBV19, with 7 bases fitting TRBD1. The CDR3 runs to 14 residues. After removal of 7 bases from V and 4 bases from J, the junction contained 6 bases not matched to a gene. The V gene's germline CDR1 is LNHDA and CDR2 SQIVND (reference sequence).

The chain carries TRBV6-1 and TRBJ2-3, with no clear D. The CDR3 covers 14 residues. V was pared by 6 bases and J by 11 bases, with 21 bases between. Germline CDR1 reads MNHNS; CDR2 reads SASEGT. The CDR3 nucleotides are TGTGCCAGCAGCGCTTCACTTGGTTTGCAAGTGCAGTATTTT. It is translated as CASSASLGLQVQYF.

J is TRBJ1-4 and V is TRBV15; 7 bases fit TRBD1. Germline CDR1 and CDR2: LNHNV and YYDKDF (reference sequence). J lost 13 bases, V lost 4 bases, and 9 bases had no gene match. The length of the CDR3 is 13 residues. CDR3 sequence reads: CATSTQTGLALFF. The CDR3 DNA follows: TGTGCCACCAGCACCCAGACAGGGCTCGCACTGTTTTTT.

The V call is TRBV4-2, the J call TRBJ2-3; tentatively, D is TRBD1 (6 bases). The length of the CDR3 is 15 residues. Germline CDR1 and CDR2: LGHNA and YNFKEQ. V was pared by 5 bases and J by 4 bases, with 16 bases between. As DNA, the CDR3 is TGTGCCAGCAGCAACTCGGACAGAGACTCAGATACGCAGTATTTT. It translates to CASSNSDRDSDTQYF.

The V and J genes are TRBV11-2 and TRBJ1-6; 8 bases are shared with TRBD1. The CDR3 is 18 residues long. The trim removed 5 bases at V and 9 bases at J, leaving 18 bases unmatched. In germline, CDR1 is SGHAT, CDR2 FQNNGV. CDR3 sequence (DNA): TGTGCCAGCAGCCCCGGAAGGACAGGGAACCGTTTGGGTTCACCCCTCCACTTT. The encoded protein is CASSPGRTGNRLGSPLHF.

There are a few counts of this clone. The J gene is TRBJ1-4, the V gene TRBV4-3, with TRBD1 identical over 7 bases. From germline, CDR1 is LGHNA and CDR2 YSLEER. V gave up 2 bases and J gave up 2 bases; unmatched junction bases: 8. The CDR3 length is 17 residues. CDR3 loop: CASSQNKIQGTNEKLFF. As DNA, the CDR3 is TGCGCCAGCAGCCAAAACAAAATACAGGGGACTAATGAAAAACTGTTTTTT.

This clone was recorded only once. The chain carries TRBV6-5 and TRBJ2-3; 8 bases agree with TRBD1. This CDR3 has 14 residues. Germline V gene data show CDR1 as MNHEY and CDR2 as SVGAGI. V was pared by 5 bases and J by 2 bases, with 3 bases of the junction left unmatched. CDR3 sequence: CASSGTGHTDTQYF. The DNA for the CDR3 is TGTGCCAGCAGTGGGACAGGTCACACAGATACGCAGTATTTT.